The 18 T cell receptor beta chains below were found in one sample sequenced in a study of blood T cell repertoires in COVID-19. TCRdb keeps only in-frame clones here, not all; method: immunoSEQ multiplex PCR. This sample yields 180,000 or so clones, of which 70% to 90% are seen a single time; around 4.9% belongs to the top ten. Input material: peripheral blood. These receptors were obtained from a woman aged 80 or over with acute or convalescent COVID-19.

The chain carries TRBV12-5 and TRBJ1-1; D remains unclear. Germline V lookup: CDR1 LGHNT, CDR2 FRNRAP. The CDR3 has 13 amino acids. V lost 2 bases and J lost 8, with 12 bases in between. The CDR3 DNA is TGTGCTAGTGGTTTGTACGCCTGGCGGGAAGCTTTCTTT. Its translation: CASGLYAWREAFF.

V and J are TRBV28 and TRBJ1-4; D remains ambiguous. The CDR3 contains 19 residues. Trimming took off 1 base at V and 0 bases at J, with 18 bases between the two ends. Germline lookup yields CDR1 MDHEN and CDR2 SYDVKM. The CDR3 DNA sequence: TGTGCCAGCAGTTTATCTCCAAATCAACTGCAACCAACTAATGAAAAACTGTTTTTT. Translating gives CASSLSPNQLQPTNEKLFF.

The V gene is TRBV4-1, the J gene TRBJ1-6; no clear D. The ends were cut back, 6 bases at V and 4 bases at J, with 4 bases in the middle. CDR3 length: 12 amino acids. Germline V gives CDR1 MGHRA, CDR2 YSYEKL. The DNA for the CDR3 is TGCGCCAGCAGTCAGTATAATTCACCCCTCCACTTT. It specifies CASSQYNSPLHF.

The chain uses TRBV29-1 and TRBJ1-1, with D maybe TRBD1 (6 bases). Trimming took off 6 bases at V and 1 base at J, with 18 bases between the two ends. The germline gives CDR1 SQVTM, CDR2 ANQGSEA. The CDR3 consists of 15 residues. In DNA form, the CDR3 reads TGCAGCGTGGAGGGCCCTGCGGGGGCGAACACTGAAGCTTTCTTT. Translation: CSVEGPAGANTEAFF.

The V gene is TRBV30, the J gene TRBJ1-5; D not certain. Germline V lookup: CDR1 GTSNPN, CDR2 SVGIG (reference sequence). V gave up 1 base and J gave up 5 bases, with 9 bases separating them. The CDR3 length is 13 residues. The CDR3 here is CAWSEGGDQPQHF. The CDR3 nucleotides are TGTGCCTGGAGTGAGGGAGGCGATCAGCCCCAGCATTTT.

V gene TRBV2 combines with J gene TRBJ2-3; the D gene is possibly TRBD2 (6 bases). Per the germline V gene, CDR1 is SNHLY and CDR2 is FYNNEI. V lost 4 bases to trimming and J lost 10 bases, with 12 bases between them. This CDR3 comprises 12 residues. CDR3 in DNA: TGTGCCAGCAGTGTAGGGACTCAGCCGCAGTATTTT. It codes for CASSVGTQPQYF. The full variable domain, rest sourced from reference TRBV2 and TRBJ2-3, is EPEVTQTPSHQVTQMGQEVILRCVPISNHLYFYWYRQILGQKVEFLVSFYNNEISEKSEIFDDQFSVERPDGSNFTLKIRSTKLEDSAMYFCASSVGTQPQYFGPGTRLTVL.

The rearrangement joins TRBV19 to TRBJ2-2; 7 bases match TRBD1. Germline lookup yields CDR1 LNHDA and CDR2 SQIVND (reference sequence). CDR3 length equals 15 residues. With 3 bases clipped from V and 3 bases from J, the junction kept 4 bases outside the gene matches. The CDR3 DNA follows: TGTGCCAGTAGTATCCGACAGGGATACACCGGGGAGCTGTTTTTT. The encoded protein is CASSIRQGYTGELFF.

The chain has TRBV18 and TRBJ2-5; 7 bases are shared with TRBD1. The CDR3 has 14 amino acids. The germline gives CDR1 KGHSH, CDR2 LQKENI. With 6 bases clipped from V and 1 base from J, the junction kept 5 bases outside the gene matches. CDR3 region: CASSLGQVQETQYF. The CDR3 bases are TGTGCCAGCTCCCTTGGACAGGTCCAAGAGACCCAGTACTTC.

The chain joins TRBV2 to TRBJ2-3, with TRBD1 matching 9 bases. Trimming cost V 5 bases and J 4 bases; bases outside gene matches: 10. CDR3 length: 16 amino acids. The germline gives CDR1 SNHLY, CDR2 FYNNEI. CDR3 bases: TGTGCCAGCAGTCCACAGGGGGCAGCCGGCGCAGATACGCAGTATTTT. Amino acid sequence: CASSPQGAAGADTQYF.

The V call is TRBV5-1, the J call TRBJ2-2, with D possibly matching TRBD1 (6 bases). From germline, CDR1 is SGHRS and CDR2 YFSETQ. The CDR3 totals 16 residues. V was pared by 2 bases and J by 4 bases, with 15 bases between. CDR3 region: CASSFGGQPSTGELFF. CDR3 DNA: TGCGCCAGCAGCTTTGGAGGACAGCCGTCCACCGGGGAGCTGTTTTTT.

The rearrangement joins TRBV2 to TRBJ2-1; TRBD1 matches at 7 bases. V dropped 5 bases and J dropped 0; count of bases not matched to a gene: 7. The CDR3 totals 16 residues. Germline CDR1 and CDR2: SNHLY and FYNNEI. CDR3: CASSRQGASSYNEQFF. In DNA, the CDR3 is TGTGCCAGCAGTCGACAGGGCGCAAGCTCCTACAATGAGCAGTTCTTC. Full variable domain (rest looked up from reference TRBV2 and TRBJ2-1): EPEVTQTPSHQVTQMGQEVILRCVPISNHLYFYWYRQILGQKVEFLVSFYNNEISEKSEIFDDQFSVERPDGSNFTLKIRSTKLEDSAMYFCASSRQGASSYNEQFFGPGTRLTVL.

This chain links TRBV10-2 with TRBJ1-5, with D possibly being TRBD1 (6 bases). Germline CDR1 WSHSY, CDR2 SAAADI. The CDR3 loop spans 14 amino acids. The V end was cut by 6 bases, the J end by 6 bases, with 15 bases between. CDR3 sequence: CASSDDRRGQPQHF. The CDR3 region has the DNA TGCGCCAGCAGCGACGACAGGAGAGGTCAGCCCCAGCATTTT.

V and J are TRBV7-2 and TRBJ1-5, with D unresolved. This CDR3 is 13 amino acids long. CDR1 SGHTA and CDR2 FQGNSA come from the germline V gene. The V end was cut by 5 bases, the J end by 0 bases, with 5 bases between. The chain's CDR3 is CASSTISNQPQHF. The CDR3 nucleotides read TGTGCCAGCAGCACTATTAGCAATCAGCCCCAGCATTTT. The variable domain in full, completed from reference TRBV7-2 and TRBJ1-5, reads GAGVSQSPSNKVTEKGKDVELRCDPISGHTALYWYRQSLGQGLEFLIYFQGNSAPDKSGLPSDRFSAERTGGSVSTLTIQRTQQEDSAVYLCASSTISNQPQHFGDGTRLSIL.

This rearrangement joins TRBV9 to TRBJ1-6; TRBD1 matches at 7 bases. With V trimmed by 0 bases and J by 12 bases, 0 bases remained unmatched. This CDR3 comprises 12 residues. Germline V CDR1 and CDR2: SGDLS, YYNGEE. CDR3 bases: TGTGCCAGCAGCGTAGACAGGGGACCCCTCCACTTT. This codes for CASSVDRGPLHF.

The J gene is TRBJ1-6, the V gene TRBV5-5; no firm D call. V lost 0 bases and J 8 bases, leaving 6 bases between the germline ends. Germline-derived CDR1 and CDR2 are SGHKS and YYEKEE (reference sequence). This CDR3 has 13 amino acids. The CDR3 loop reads CASSLAADSPLHF. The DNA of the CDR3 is TGTGCCAGCAGCTTGGCCGCGGATTCACCCCTCCACTTT.

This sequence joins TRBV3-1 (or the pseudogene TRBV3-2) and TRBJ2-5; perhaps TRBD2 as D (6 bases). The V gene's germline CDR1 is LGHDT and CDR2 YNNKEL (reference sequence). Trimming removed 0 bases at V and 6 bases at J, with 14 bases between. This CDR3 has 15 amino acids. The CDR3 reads CASSQDGGYAQTQYF. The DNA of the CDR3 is TGTGCCAGCAGCCAAGATGGGGGGTATGCCCAGACCCAGTACTTC.

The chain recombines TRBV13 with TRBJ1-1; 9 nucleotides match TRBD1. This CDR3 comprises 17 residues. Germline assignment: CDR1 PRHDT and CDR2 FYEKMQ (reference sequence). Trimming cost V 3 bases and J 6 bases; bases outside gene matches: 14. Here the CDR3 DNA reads TGTGCCAGCAGCTTTTCCGGGACAGGGAGAGTCGCTTCTGAAGCTTTCTTT. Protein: CASSFSGTGRVASEAFF.

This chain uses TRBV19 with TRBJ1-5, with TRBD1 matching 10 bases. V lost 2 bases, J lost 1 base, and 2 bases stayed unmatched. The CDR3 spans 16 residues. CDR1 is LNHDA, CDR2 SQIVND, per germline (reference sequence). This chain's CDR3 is CASSIWTGGSNQPQHF. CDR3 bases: TGTGCCAGTAGTATATGGACAGGGGGGAGCAATCAGCCCCAGCATTTT.